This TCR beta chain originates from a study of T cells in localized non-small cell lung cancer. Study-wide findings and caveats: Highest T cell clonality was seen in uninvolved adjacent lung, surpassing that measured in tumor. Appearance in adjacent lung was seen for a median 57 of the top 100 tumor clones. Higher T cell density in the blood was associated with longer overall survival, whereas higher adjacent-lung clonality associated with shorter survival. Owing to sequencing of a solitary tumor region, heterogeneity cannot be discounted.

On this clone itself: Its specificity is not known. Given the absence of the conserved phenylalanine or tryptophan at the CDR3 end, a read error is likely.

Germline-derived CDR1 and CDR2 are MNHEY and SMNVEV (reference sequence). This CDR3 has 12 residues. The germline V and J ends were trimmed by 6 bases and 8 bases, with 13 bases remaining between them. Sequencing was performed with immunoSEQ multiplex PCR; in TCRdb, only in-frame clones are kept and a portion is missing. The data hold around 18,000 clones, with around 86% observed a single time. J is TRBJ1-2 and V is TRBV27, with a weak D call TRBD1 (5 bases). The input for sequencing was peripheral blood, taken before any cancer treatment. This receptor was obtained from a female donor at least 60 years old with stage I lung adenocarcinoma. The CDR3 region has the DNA TGTGCCAGCAGCTCCTACGGGGGGGGCTACACCCTC. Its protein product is CASSSYGGGYTL.